The next 8 T cell receptor beta chains were all read from a single sample in a study of T cell responses to AZD1222 COVID-19 vaccine. TCRdb's copy holds only in-frame clones and misses some; the assay was immunoSEQ multiplex PCR. The sample lists about 100,000 clones; 80% to 90% were seen once. The sample was peripheral blood, taken 28 days after the second AZD1222 dose. Source of these receptors: an adult who received the AZD1222 COVID-19 vaccine.

J is TRBJ2-1 and V is TRBV6-2 or TRBV6-3, with a weak D call TRBD1 (6 bases). The germline V gene encodes CDR1 MNHEY and CDR2 SVGEGT. V lost 5 bases, J lost 0 bases, and 11 bases lay in between. The CDR3 totals 15 residues. Here the CDR3 reads CASSATGSSYNEQFF. DNA of the CDR3: TGTGCCAGCAGTGCTACAGGGAGCTCCTACAATGAGCAGTTCTTC.

V and J are TRBV5-8 and TRBJ1-5; D perhaps matches TRBD1 (5 bases). The CDR3 is 13 residues long. The ends were cut back, 5 bases at V and 2 bases at J, with 8 bases in the middle. Germline V CDR1 and CDR2: SGHTS, YDEGEE. The CDR3 sequence is CASRQAGNQPQHF. In nucleotides, the CDR3 is TGTGCCAGCAGACAGGCGGGCAATCAGCCCCAGCATTTT.

In its sample, this clone was seen once. J is TRBJ2-2 and V is TRBV18; D is ambiguous. This CDR3 is built from 13 residues. Germline V gene lookup returns CDR1 KGHSH and CDR2 LQKENI. V dropped 0 bases and J dropped 4 bases, with 3 bases sitting between them. Written as DNA, the CDR3 is TGTGCCAGCTCACCACCGGCCACCGGGGAGCTGTTTTTT. It specifies CASSPPATGELFF.

Here the CDR3 DNA reads TGTGCCAGCAGCCGGGGGGGCAGTTTAAGCAATCAGCCCCAGCATTTT. Protein sequence: CASSRGGSLSNQPQHF. J is TRBJ1-5 and V is TRBV7-9; tentative D call: TRBD1 (6 bases). V was pared by 5 bases and J by 1 base, with 15 bases between. From germline, CDR1 is SEHNR and CDR2 FQNEAQ (reference sequence). The CDR3 sequence is 16 residues long.

The CDR3 loop reads CAGTQGPESDTQYF. The CDR3 nucleotides are TGTGCCGGAACCCAAGGCCCGGAATCAGATACGCAGTATTTT. The V and J genes are TRBV24-1 and TRBJ2-3, with unresolved D. Germline V gene lookup returns CDR1 KGHDR and CDR2 SFDVKD. Trimming shortened V by 12 bases and J by 4 bases, and 19 bases separated the two germline ends. This CDR3 comprises 14 residues.

The rearrangement uses TRBV12-5 and TRBJ1-4; TRBD1 matches at 11 bases. J lost 6 bases, V lost 9 bases, and 6 bases had no gene match. The V gene's germline CDR1 is LGHNT and CDR2 FRNRAP. The CDR3 loop spans 14 amino acids. The CDR3 DNA reads as TGTGCTAGCTCCCGGGACAGGGGGTATGAAAAACTGTTTTTT. It specifies CASSRDRGYEKLFF.

J is TRBJ2-3 and V is TRBV10-2; the D is unclear. The CDR3 is made up of 13 amino acids. The germline V and J ends were trimmed by 7 bases and 2 bases, with 10 bases remaining between them. From germline, CDR1 is WSHSY and CDR2 SAAADI. This CDR3 reads CASTLGATDTQYF. The CDR3 region has the DNA TGCGCCAGCACGTTAGGAGCCACAGATACGCAGTATTTT.

The rearrangement links TRBV10-3 to TRBJ2-1, with 7 bases aligning to TRBD1. Trimming removed 7 bases from V and 3 bases from J; junction bases left unmatched: 3. The CDR3 has 13 amino acids. CDR1 is ENHRY, CDR2 SYGVKD, per germline. The CDR3 reads CAIKGQLYNEQFF. The CDR3 nucleotides are TGTGCCATCAAGGGACAGCTCTACAATGAGCAGTTCTTC.